This entry lists 10 T cell receptor beta chains sequenced from one sample in a study of blood T cell repertoires in COVID-19. Here immunoSEQ multiplex PCR was the method, and the copy in TCRdb shows in-frame clones only, minus some. This sample carries about 170,000 clones, roughly 86% of them seen once, and the ten largest clones take around 7%. Material for sequencing was peripheral blood. The receptors were gathered from a man in his forties or fifties with active or convalescent COVID-19.

The chain recombines TRBV5-6 with TRBJ1-5, with TRBD1 matching over 7 bases. J gave up 7 bases and V 0 bases, and 4 bases lay outside the gene matches. Looked up from germline, CDR1 is SGHDT and CDR2 is YYEEEE. This CDR3 is 14 amino acids long. The CDR3 sequence: CASSLGQGPQPQHF. CDR3 DNA: TGTGCCAGCAGCTTGGGACAGGGCCCCCAGCCCCAGCATTTT.

The rearrangement uses TRBV4-1 and TRBJ2-1; 8 positions agree with TRBD1. V shed 0 bases and J 7 bases; nucleotides not matched to a gene: 8. The CDR3 is made up of 16 amino acids. Germline CDR1 and CDR2: MGHRA and YSYEKL. The CDR3 loop reads CASSQEFQGARNEQFF. The CDR3 DNA reads as TGCGCCAGCAGCCAAGAGTTCCAGGGGGCCAGGAATGAGCAGTTCTTC.

V gene TRBV7-3 combines with J gene TRBJ2-1; 9 bases fit TRBD1. V shed 5 bases and J 2 bases; nucleotides not matched to a gene: 7. Germline V CDR1 and CDR2: SGHTA, FQGTGA. CDR3 length equals 16 residues. DNA for the CDR3: TGTGCCAGCAGCCCAATCGGGACAGGGCCCTACAATGAGCAGTTCTTC. Its translation is CASSPIGTGPYNEQFF.

V is TRBV5-1 and J is TRBJ1-1; no reliable D call. CDR1 and CDR2 from the germline V gene are SGHRS and YFSETQ. The CDR3 length is 15 residues. V was pared by 6 bases and J by 1 base, with 16 bases between. The CDR3 region is CASIHDPQTNTEAFF. The CDR3 nucleotides read TGCGCCAGCATCCACGACCCACAGACGAACACTGAAGCTTTCTTT.

The sample holds one count of this clone. This chain joins TRBV2 and TRBJ1-2; TRBD1 agrees at 8 bases. This CDR3 contains 12 residues. Germline CDR1 and CDR2: SNHLY and FYNNEI. J lost 7 bases, V lost 7 bases, and 5 bases had no gene match. The CDR3 sequence: CASTDRESGYTF. The CDR3 region has the DNA TGTGCCAGCACGGACAGGGAGTCTGGCTACACCTTC.

The chain recombines TRBV28 with TRBJ2-1; possible D gene TRBD2, 5 bases. Trimming removed 4 bases at V and 4 bases at J, with 8 bases between. The CDR3 contains 13 residues. Germline-derived CDR1 and CDR2 are MDHEN and SYDVKM. The CDR3 region has the DNA TGTGCCAGCAGTTCCGGGATTTACAATGAGCAGTTCTTC. Protein: CASSSGIYNEQFF.

The rearrangement joins TRBV7-8 to TRBJ2-5, with a weak D call TRBD1 (5 bases). Germline V gene sequence: CDR1 SGHVS, CDR2 FQNEAQ. The V end lost 2 bases, the J end lost 2 bases, and 12 bases lay between the germline ends. The CDR3 sequence is 15 residues long. Here the CDR3 reads CASSLRGFIQETQYF. The CDR3, as DNA: TGTGCCAGCAGCTTAAGGGGCTTCATTCAAGAGACCCAGTACTTC.

This clone was seen repeatedly, ten times or more. The chain recombines TRBV6-2 or TRBV6-3 with TRBJ1-5; D is perhaps TRBD1 (5 bases). CDR1 MNHEY and CDR2 SVGEGT come from the germline V gene. Between the trimmed V and J ends, which lost 5 bases and 2 bases, there was a span of 13 bases. The CDR3 covers 15 residues. CDR3 residues: CASSTVLGGNQPQHF. The CDR3 DNA reads as TGTGCCAGCAGTACCGTATTAGGGGGCAATCAGCCCCAGCATTTT.

This chain joins TRBV25-1 and TRBJ2-4; TRBD1 aligns across 10 bases. Germline CDR1 MGHDK, CDR2 SYGVNS. The CDR3 sequence is 15 residues long. Losses at the gene ends were 6 bases for V and 1 base for J; bases not matched to a gene: 3. CDR3 loop: CASRGQGEAKNIQYF. The CDR3 nucleotides are TGTGCCAGCAGAGGACAGGGGGAGGCCAAAAACATTCAGTACTTC.

The chain carries TRBV5-1 and TRBJ2-6; 10 bases are a match to TRBD1. After removal of 0 bases from V and 2 bases from J, the junction contained 2 bases not matched to a gene. The CDR3 contains 17 residues. Germline-derived CDR1 and CDR2 are SGHRS and YFSETQ. CDR3 sequence: CASSLGQGAPGANVLTF. The CDR3 nucleotides are TGCGCCAGCAGCTTGGGACAGGGGGCGCCTGGGGCCAACGTCCTGACTTTC.